This paragraph covers one T cell receptor beta chain sequence. Its antigen is as yet unknown. This entry comes from a study of T-cell memory formation after mild COVID-19. Findings and caveats of the study: Contracting CD8+ clones were enriched in EMRA, CD4+ mainly in CM and EM. The pre-infection memory compartment contained some responding clones, suggesting cross-reactive memory joined.

From the 5' RACE reads, TCRdb called clonotypes with MiXCR, one entry per CDR3 protein. In the table there are approximately 450,000 distinct CDR3 sequences, around a sixth of which are singletons. CDR3 size: 17 residues. Germline V lookup: CDR1 SGHTA, CDR2 FQGNSA. V lost 5 bases and J 6 bases, leaving 26 bases between the germline ends. This sequence originates from an adult woman who had mild COVID-19 (a few samples of this study predate the infection). Cell type and time point are not known. This chain joins TRBV7-2 and TRBJ2-7, with D uncertain. Material for sequencing was PBMCs or a T cell subset sorted from them (not recorded which). DNA for the CDR3: TGTGCCAGCAGCCTATTACCCAAAGGGTGGAATGAAGGCGAGCAGTACTTC. It yields the protein CASSLLPKGWNEGEQYF.